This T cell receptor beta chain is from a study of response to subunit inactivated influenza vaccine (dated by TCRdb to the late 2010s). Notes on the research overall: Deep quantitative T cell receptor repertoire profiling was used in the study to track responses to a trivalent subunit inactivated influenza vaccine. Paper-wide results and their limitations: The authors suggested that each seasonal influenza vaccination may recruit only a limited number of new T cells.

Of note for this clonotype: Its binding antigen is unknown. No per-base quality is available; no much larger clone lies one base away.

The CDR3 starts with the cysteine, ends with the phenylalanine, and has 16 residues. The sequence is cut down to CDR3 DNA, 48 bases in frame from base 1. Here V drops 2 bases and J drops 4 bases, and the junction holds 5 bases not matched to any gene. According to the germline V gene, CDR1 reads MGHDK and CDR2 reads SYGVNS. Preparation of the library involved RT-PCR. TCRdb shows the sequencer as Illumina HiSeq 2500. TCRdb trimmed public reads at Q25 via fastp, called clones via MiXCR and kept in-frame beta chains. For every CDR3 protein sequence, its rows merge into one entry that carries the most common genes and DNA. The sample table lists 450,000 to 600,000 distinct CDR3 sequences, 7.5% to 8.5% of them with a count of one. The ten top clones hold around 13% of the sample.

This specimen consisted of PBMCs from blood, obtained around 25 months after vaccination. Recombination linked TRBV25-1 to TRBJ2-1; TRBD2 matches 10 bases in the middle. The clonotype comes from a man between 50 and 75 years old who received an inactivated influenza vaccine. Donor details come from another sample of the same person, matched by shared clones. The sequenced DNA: TGTGCCAGCAGTGAAAGTAGCGGGAGGCGTTACAATGAGCAGTTCTTC. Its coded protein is CASSESSGRRYNEQFF.